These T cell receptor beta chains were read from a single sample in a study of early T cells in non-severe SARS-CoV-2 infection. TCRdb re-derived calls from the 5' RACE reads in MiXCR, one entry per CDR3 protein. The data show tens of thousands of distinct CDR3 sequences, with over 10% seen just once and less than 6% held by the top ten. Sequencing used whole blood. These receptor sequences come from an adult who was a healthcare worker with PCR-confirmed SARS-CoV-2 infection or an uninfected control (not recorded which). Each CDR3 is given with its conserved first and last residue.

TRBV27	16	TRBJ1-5	CASSLSGGAGNQPQHF
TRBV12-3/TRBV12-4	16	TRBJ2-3	CASSSGLAGGGNTQYF
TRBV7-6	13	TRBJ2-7	CASSLGGQYEQYF
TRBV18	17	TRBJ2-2	CASSPPYLHANTGELFF
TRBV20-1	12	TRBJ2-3	CSAPGGVDTQYF
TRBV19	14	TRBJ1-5	CASRTTGGRRSQHF
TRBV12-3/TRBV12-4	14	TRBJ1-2	CASSPPGGNYGYTF
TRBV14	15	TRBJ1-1	CASSQLDRANTEAFF
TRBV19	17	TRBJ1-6	CASSVRTAVAYNSPLHF
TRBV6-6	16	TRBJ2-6	CASSYGGRVGANVLTF
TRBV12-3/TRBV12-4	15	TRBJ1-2	CASSPDRGMNYGYTF
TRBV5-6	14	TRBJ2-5	CASSLVPGEETQYF
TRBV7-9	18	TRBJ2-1	CASSPGLAGGTSYNEQFF
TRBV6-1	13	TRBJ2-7	CASSETASYEQYF
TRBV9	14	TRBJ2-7	CASRPHSSSYEQYF
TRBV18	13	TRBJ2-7	CASSSPLFYEQYF
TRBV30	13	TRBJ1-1	CAWSSDRGAEAFF
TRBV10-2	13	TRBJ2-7	CASGDNGVYEQYF
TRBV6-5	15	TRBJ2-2	CASSGRLANTGELFF
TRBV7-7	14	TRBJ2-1	CASRDLSGSNEQFF
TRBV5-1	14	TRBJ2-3	CASSYPRSTDTQYF
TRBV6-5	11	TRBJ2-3	CATSYTDTQYF
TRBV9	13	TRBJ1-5	CASSVWSNQPQHF
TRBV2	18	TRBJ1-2	CASSGARDRGRSGYGYTF
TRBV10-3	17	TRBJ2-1	CAISVWDSGSSYNEQFF
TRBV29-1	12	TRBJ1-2	CSVLDSGYGYTF
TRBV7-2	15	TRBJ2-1	CASSPGLAGYNEQFF
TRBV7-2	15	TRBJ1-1	CASTEQGARPTEAFF
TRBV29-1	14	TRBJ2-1	CSAQRTRGYNEQFF
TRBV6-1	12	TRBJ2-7	CASTTSVDEQYF
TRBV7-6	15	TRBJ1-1	CASSSSYNLNTEAFF